This passage covers 3 T cell receptor beta chains from one sample sequenced in a study of T cell responses to AZD1222 COVID-19 vaccine. The data were produced by immunoSEQ multiplex PCR, yet TCRdb's version contains in-frame clones alone and is incomplete. The table lists 45,000 to 60,000 clones, more than 75% of them singletons. This material consisted of peripheral blood, taken on day 0 of AZD1222 vaccination. These receptors originate from an adult in good health.

V is TRBV9 and J is TRBJ2-2, with D unresolved. Germline CDR1 reads SGDLS; CDR2 reads YYNGEE. The germline V and J ends were trimmed by 0 bases and 1 base, with 4 bases remaining between them. The CDR3 is 14 amino acids. In DNA, the CDR3 is TGTGCCAGCAGCGTAGTAGGGAACACCGGGGAGCTGTTTTTT. Residues: CASSVVGNTGELFF.

The genes are TRBV4-3 and TRBJ1-2; 9 positions agree with TRBD1. Trimming cost V 2 bases and J 6 bases; bases outside gene matches: 4. Germline-derived CDR1 and CDR2 are LGHNA and YSLEER. This CDR3 has 14 residues. CDR3 sequence: CASSQQGQGNGYTF. CDR3 bases: TGCGCCAGCAGCCAACAGGGACAGGGTAATGGCTACACCTTC.

This chain connects TRBV6-6 to TRBJ2-3; 9 bases agree with TRBD1. The CDR3 extends over 16 amino acids. Per the germline V gene, CDR1 is MNHNY and CDR2 is SVGAGI (reference sequence). The V segment lost 5 bases and the J segment 3 bases; nucleotides outside the gene matches: 9. The CDR3, as DNA: TGTGCCAGCAGTAAGGGACAGGGACGAGGAACAGATACGCAGTATTTT. It codes for CASSKGQGRGTDTQYF.